This TCR beta chain was identified in a study of long-term antiretroviral therapy in people with HIV. Study observations and caveats: Dating from the mid-2000s to the late 2010s, the blood was possibly obtained under older ART regimens. Clonal expansions arising prior to ART prevailed in the repertoire at every time point. ART adherence, viral resistance and therapy changes were undocumented.

About this clone itself: Its antigen is not known.

The authors ran the immunoSEQ assay, v3.0, at survey level. Repertoires were generated with immunoSEQ multiplex PCR, while TCRdb's copy carries only in-frame clones and drops some. The sample holds 25,000 to 30,000 clones, about 84% seen once. The study used samples holding 1-10 million cryopreserved PBMC before DNA extraction. The CDR3 contains 16 residues. Unmatched junction bases numbered 6, after V lost 7 bases and J lost 1 base. The germline V gene has CDR1 MNHEY and CDR2 SMNVEV (reference sequence). The input for sequencing was unsorted PBMCs, taken roughly 4.9 years after starting antiretroviral therapy. This receptor was obtained from a man aged 40-49 years with HIV. The genes are TRBV27 and TRBJ2-1; 11 nucleotides align to TRBD2. The CDR3 spells CASMASGRYSYNEQFF. The DNA of the CDR3 is TGTGCCAGCATGGCTAGCGGGAGGTATTCCTACAATGAGCAGTTCTTC.